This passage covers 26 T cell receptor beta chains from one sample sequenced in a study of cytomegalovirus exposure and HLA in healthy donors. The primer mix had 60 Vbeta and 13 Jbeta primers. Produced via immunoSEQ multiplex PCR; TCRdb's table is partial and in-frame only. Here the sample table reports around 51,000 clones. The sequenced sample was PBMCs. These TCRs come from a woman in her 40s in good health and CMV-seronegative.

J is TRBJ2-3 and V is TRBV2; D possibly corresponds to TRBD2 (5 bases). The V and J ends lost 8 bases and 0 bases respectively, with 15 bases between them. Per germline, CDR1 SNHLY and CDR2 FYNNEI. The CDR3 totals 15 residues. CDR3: CASSTTSGSTDTQYF. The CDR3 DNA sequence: TGTGCCAGCTCCACTACCTCGGGAAGCACAGATACGCAGTATTTT.

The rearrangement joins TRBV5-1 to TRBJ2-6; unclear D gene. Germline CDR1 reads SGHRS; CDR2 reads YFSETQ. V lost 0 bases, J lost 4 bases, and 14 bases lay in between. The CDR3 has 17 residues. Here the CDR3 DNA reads TGCGCCAGCAGCTTGGGACTCTCAACTTCCGGGGCCAACGTCCTGACTTTC. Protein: CASSLGLSTSGANVLTF.

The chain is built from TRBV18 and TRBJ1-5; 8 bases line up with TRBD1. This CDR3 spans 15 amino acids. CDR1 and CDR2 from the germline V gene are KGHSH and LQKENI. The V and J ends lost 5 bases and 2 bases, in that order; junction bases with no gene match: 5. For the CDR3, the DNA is TGTGCCAGCTCATCTATGGGACAGGGCAATCAGCCCCAGCATTTT. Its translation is CASSSMGQGNQPQHF.

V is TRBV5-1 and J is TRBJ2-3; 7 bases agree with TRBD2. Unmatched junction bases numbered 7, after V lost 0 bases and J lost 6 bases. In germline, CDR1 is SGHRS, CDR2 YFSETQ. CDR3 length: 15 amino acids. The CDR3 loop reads CASSLGGGSSDTQYF. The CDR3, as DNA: TGCGCCAGCAGCTTGGGGGGCGGGAGCTCCGATACGCAGTATTTT.

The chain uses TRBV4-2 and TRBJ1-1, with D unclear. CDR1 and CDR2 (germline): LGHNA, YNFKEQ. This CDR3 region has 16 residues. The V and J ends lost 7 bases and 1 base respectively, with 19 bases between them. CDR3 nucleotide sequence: TGTGCCAGCACCTTGAGGGCCTCGGGTTCGAACACTGAAGCTTTCTTT. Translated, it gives CASTLRASGSNTEAFF.

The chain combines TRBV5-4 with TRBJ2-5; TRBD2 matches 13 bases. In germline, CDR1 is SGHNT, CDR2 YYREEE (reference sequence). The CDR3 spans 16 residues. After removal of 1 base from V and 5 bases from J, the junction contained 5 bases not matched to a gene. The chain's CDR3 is CASSLTSGGAGETQYF. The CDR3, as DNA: TGTGCCAGCAGCTTGACTAGCGGGGGGGCCGGGGAGACCCAGTACTTC.

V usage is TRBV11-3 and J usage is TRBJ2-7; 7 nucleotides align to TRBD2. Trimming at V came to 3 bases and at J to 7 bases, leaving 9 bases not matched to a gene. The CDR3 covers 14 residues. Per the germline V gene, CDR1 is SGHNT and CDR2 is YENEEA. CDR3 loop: CASSLREGSWEQYF. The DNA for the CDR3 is TGTGCCAGCAGCTTGAGGGAGGGCTCTTGGGAGCAGTACTTC.

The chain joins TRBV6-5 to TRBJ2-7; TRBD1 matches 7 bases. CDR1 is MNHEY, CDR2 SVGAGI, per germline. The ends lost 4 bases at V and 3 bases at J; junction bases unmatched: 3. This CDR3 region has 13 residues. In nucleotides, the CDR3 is TGTGCCAGCAGTTTCGGGACAGTCTACGAGCAGTACTTC. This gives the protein CASSFGTVYEQYF.

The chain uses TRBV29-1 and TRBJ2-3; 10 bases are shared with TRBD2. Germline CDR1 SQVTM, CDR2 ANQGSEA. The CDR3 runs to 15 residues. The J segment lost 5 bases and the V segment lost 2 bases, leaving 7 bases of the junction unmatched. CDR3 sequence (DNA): TGCAGCGTTGAAAAGCTAGCGGGAGTTAGAGATACGCAGTATTTT. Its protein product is CSVEKLAGVRDTQYF.

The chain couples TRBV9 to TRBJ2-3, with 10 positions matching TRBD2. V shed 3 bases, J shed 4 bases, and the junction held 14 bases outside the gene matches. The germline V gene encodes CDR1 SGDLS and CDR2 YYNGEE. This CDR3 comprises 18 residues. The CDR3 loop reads CASSAFSGGAKYADTQYF. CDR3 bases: TGTGCCAGCAGCGCCTTCAGCGGGGGGGCCAAATATGCAGATACGCAGTATTTT.

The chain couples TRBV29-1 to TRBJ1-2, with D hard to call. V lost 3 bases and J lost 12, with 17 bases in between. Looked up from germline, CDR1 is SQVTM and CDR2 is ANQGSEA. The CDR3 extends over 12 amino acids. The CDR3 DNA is TGCAGCGTTGACGACTGGGAGGCCTCACACACCTTC. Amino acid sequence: CSVDDWEASHTF. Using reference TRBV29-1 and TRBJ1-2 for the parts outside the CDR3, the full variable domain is SAVISQKPSRDICQRGTSLTIQCQVDSQVTMMFWYRQQPGQSLTLIATANQGSEATYESGFVIDKFPISRPNLTFSTLTVSNMSPEDSSIYLCSVDDWEASHTFGSGTRLTVV.

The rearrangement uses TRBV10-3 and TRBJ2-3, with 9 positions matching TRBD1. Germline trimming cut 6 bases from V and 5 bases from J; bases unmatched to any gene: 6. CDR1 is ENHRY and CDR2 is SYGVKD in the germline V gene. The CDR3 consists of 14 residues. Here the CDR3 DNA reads TGTGCCATCAGACCGGGACAGGGAGGAGATACGCAGTATTTT. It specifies CAIRPGQGGDTQYF.

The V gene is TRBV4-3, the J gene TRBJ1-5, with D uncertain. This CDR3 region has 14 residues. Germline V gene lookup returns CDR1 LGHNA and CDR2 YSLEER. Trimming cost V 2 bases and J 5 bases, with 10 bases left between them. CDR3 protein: CASSQNPQDQPQHF. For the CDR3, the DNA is TGCGCCAGCAGCCAAAACCCCCAGGATCAGCCCCAGCATTTT.

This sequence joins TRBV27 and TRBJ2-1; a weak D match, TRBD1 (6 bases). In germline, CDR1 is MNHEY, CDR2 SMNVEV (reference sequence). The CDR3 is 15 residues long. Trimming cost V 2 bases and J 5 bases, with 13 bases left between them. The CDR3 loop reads CASSLEGRTDNEQFF. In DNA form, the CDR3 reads TGTGCCAGCAGTTTAGAGGGCAGGACAGACAATGAGCAGTTCTTC.

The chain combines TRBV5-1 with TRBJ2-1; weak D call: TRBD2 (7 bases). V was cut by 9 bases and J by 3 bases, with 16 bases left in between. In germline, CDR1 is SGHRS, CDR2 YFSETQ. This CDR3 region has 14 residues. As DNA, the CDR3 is TGCGCCACCAATCGGGGGGCAGACTACAATGAGCAGTTCTTC. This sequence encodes CATNRGADYNEQFF.

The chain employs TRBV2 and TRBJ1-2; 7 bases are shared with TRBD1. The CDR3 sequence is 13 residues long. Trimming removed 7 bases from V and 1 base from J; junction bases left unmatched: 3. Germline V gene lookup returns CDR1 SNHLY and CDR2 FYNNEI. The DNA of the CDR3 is TGTGCCAGCATTTGGGACAGTAACTATGGCTACACCTTC. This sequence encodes CASIWDSNYGYTF.

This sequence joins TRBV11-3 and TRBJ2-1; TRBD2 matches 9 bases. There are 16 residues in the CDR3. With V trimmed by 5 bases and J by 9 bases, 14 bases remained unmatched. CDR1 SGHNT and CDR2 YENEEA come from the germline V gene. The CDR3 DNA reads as TGTGCCAGCAGCCCGCGTGGTGATAGCGGGAGAGGTGAGCAGTTCTTC. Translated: CASSPRGDSGRGEQFF.

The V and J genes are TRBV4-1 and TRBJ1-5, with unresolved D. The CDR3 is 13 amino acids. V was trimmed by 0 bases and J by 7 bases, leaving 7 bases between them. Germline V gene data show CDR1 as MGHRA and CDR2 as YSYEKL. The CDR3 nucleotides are TGCGCCAGCAGCCAAGATGGGCAACAGCCCCAGCATTTT. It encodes CASSQDGQQPQHF.

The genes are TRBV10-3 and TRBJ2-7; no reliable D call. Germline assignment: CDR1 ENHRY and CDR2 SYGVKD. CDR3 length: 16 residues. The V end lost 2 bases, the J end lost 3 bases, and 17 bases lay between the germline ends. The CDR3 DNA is TGTGCCATCAGTGAGCCCAATGGCCAGGTGTACTACGAGCAGTACTTC. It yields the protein CAISEPNGQVYYEQYF.

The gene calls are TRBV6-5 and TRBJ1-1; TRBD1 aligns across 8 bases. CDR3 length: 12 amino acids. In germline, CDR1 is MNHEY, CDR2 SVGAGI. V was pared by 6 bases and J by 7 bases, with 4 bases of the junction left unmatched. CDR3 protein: CASSRQGLEAFF. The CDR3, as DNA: TGTGCCAGCAGCCGACAGGGGCTTGAAGCTTTCTTT.

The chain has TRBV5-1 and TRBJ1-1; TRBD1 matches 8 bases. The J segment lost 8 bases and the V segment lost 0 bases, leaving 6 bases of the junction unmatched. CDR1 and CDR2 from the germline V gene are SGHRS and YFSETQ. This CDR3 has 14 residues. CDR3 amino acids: CASSLASWTGEAFF. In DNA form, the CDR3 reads TGCGCCAGCAGCTTGGCGTCGTGGACAGGGGAAGCTTTCTTT.

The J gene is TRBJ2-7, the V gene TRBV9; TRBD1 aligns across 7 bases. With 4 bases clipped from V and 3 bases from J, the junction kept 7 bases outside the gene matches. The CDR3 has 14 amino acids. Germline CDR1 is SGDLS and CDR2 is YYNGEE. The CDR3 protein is CASSPWDSSYEQYF. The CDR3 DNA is TGTGCCAGCAGCCCTTGGGACAGTAGCTACGAGCAGTACTTC.

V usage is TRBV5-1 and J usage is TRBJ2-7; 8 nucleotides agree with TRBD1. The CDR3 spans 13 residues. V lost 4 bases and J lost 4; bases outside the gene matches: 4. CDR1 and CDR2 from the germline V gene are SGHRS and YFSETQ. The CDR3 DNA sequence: TGCGCCAGCAGCGGGGGACAGGTGTACGAGCAGTACTTC. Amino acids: CASSGGQVYEQYF.

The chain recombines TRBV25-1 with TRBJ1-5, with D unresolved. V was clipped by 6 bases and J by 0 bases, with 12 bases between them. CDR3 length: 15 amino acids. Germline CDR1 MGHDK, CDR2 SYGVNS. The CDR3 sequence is CASSNSGGSNQPQHF. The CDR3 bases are TGTGCCAGCAGCAATTCCGGCGGTAGCAATCAGCCCCAGCATTTT.

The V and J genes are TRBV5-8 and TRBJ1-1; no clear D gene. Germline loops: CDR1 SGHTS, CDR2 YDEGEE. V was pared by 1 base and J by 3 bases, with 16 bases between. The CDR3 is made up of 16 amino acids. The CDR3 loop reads CASSLYSLNGDTEAFF. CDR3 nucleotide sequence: TGTGCCAGCAGCTTGTATTCCCTTAACGGAGACACTGAAGCTTTCTTT.

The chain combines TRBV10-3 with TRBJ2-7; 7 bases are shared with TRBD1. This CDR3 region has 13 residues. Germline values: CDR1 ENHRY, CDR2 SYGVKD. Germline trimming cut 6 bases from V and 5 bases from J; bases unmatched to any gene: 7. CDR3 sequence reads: CAISATGLDEQYF. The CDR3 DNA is TGTGCCATCAGCGCGACAGGGCTCGACGAGCAGTACTTC.